This TCR beta chain was profiled in a study of blood T cell repertoires in COVID-19. Study context: Acute and convalescent COVID-19 specimens originated in the United States, Italy and Spain. PBMCs, B-cell-depleted T cells, or T cells provided the cDNA or gDNA that made up the material.

The CDR3 contains 11 residues. Between the trimmed V and J ends, which lost 3 bases and 6 bases, there was a span of 4 bases. Per germline, CDR1 LNHDA and CDR2 SQIVND (reference sequence). Per the study methods: Nucleated cell counts were estimated from reference gene primer amplification. Sequencing used immunoSEQ multiplex PCR; TCRdb keeps in-frame clones, though not all of them. Clone size and V and J calls were adopted from that table, with D and trimming inferred from the DNA. This sample has about 80,000 clones, with 88% found just once. A few counts support this clone. The clonotype was recovered from a woman older than 75 with acute or convalescent COVID-19. The V and J genes are TRBV19 and TRBJ2-3; no clear D gene. The sequenced sample consisted of peripheral blood. Here the CDR3 reads CASSIMDTQYF. In nucleotides, the CDR3 is TGTGCCAGTAGTATCATGGATACGCAGTATTTT.